These 21 T cell receptor beta chains were sequenced from one sample in a study of T cells in Graves' hyperthyroidism and ophthalmopathy (dated by TCRdb to about 2019). Library creation used multiplex PCR. Reads for this sample came from an Illumina HiSeq 2000. The TCR beta CDR3 regions were amplified from RNA transcripts. The TCR CDR3 was subjected to a first round of RT-PCR using the HTBI primer set and the Qiagen OneStep RT-PCR kit. TCRdb took the public reads, trimmed them with fastp at Q25, ran MiXCR for clone calling and kept in-frame beta chains. Identical CDR3 proteins give one entry, which carries the most common genes and DNA. The sample table contains hundreds of thousands of distinct CDR3 sequences; only one count was recorded for roughly 13% of them. The biggest ten clones account for 30% to 40% of the sample. Sequenced material: blood. The receptor set was obtained from a middle-aged woman with Graves' ophthalmopathy.

At least ten counts were recorded for this clonotype. The chain joins TRBV28 to TRBJ2-5, with D perhaps TRBD2 (6 bases). This CDR3 spans 14 amino acids. CDR1 is MDHEN and CDR2 is SYDVKM in the germline V gene. V was pared by 7 bases and J by 5 bases, with 17 bases between. The CDR3 here is CASTPNGGSETQYF. The DNA for the CDR3 is TGTGCCAGCACCCCAAATGGAGGGAGTGAGACCCAGTACTTC.

This clonotype appeared many times. The rearrangement joins TRBV6-2 or TRBV6-3 to TRBJ2-1; maybe TRBD1 (6 bases). Germline CDR1 and CDR2: MNHEY and SVGEGT. This CDR3 region has 15 residues. Trimming took off 2 bases at V and 6 bases at J, with 14 bases between the two ends. This CDR3 reads CASSYGGRAVNEQFF. The CDR3 coding sequence is TGTGCCAGCAGTTACGGGGGCAGGGCGGTCAATGAGCAGTTCTTC.

This clonotype was seen more than once but under ten times. The V gene is TRBV7-9, the J gene TRBJ2-1; no definite D call. The CDR3 length is 12 residues. The germline V gene encodes CDR1 SEHNR and CDR2 FQNEAQ (reference sequence). V shed 0 bases and J shed 9 bases, with 6 bases lying between them. Written as DNA, the CDR3 is TGTGCCAGCAGCTTAGCCCCATCTGAGCAGTTCTTC. It specifies CASSLAPSEQFF.

The V call is TRBV11-3, the J call TRBJ2-2; no clear D gene. CDR1 and CDR2 from the germline V gene are SGHNT and YENEEA. V lost 1 base and J lost 6, with 9 bases in between. This CDR3 has 14 amino acids. In nucleotides, the CDR3 is TGTGCCAGCAGCTTAGTCATGGAAGCCGGGGAGCTGTTTTTT. Residues: CASSLVMEAGELFF.

This clonotype was observed at least ten times. The CDR3 DNA reads as TGTGCCAGCAGCGACAGGGGTCACAGGAATCAGCCCCAGCATTTT. This gives the protein CASSDRGHRNQPQHF. V gene TRBV5-6 combines with J gene TRBJ1-5; TRBD1 matches 8 bases. Germline trimming cut 4 bases from V and 4 bases from J; bases unmatched to any gene: 7. The germline gives CDR1 SGHDT, CDR2 YYEEEE. The CDR3 is made up of 15 amino acids.

The J gene is TRBJ2-2, the V gene TRBV7-2; no definite D call. The CDR3 is made up of 15 amino acids. The V gene's germline CDR1 is SGHTA and CDR2 FQGNSA. Trimming shortened V by 3 bases and J by 2 bases, and 10 bases separated the two germline ends. The CDR3 DNA reads as TGTGCCAGCAGCTTTTGGCAGGTCAACACCGGGGAGCTGTTTTTT. Translation gives CASSFWQVNTGELFF.

As for this clonotype: It may be a read error: a sequence one base away is much more abundant. The CDR3 coding sequence is TGTGCCAGCGCGGAACTAGCGGGAATGAGCTCCTACGAGCAGTACTTC. It is translated as CASAELAGMSSYEQYF. The chain uses TRBV19 and TRBJ2-7; 10 bases align to TRBD2. The CDR3 runs to 16 residues. Looked up from germline, CDR1 is LNHDA and CDR2 is SQIVND (reference sequence). Trimming removed 9 bases from V and 0 bases from J; junction bases left unmatched: 11.

This clonotype occurred many times. J is TRBJ2-7 and V is TRBV18; 8 bases line up with TRBD2. The CDR3 length is 14 residues. The germline V gene has CDR1 KGHSH and CDR2 LQKENI. V dropped 6 bases and J dropped 4; count of bases not matched to a gene: 8. The CDR3 spells CASSPGTRGYEQYF. Here the CDR3 DNA reads TGTGCCAGCTCCCCCGGGACTAGGGGATACGAGCAGTACTTC. Supplemented by reference TRBV18 and TRBJ2-7, the full variable domain reads NAGVMQNPRHLVRRRGQEARLRCSPMKGHSHVYWYRQLPEEGLKFMVYLQKENIIDESGMPKERFSAEFPKEGPSILRIQQVVRGDSAAYFCASSPGTRGYEQYFGPGTRLTVT.

This clonotype has a count of ten or more. The chain is built from TRBV20-1 and TRBJ2-7; D not resolved. This CDR3 spans 14 amino acids. Germline V lookup: CDR1 DFQATT, CDR2 SNEGSKA (reference sequence). V lost 2 bases to trimming and J lost 3 bases, with 14 bases between them. The DNA of the CDR3 is TGCAGTGCTAGATCATCGGGCAGGCGCTACGAGCAGTACTTC. Translated: CSARSSGRRYEQYF.

This clonotype was counted only a few times. The V gene is TRBV20-1, the J gene TRBJ2-5, with 8 bases matching TRBD1. This CDR3 is built from 15 residues. Germline values: CDR1 DFQATT, CDR2 SNEGSKA (reference sequence). The trim removed 0 bases at V and 2 bases at J, leaving 5 bases unmatched. This CDR3 reads CSARDGRGRQETQYF. In DNA form, the CDR3 reads TGCAGTGCTAGAGATGGCAGGGGGCGGCAAGAGACCCAGTACTTC.

A note on this clonotype: One base away lies a much larger clone, so this may be a sequencing read error. V is TRBV6-2 or TRBV6-3 and J is TRBJ1-5, with D tentatively TRBD1 (5 bases). The CDR3 consists of 15 residues. Trimming shortened V by 6 bases and J by 6 bases, and 18 bases separated the two germline ends. Germline V CDR1 and CDR2: MNHEY, SVGEGT. CDR3 DNA: TGTGCCAGCAGAGGGGACCGCGGAACGGGTCAGCCCCAGCATTTT. This gives the protein CASRGDRGTGQPQHF.

This clonotype showed up just a few times. The V gene is TRBV19, the J gene TRBJ1-2; the D is unclear. The CDR3 runs 12 residues. Per the germline V gene, CDR1 is LNHDA and CDR2 is SQIVND (reference sequence). V was pared by 7 bases and J by 8 bases, with 14 bases between. CDR3 DNA: TGTGCCAGTATCGGACCTGGGGAAGGCTACACCTTC. Translation gives CASIGPGEGYTF.

This clonotype was observed at least ten times. The chain joins TRBV6-1 to TRBJ2-7, with D unclear. The CDR3 runs 13 residues. Germline V gene data show CDR1 as MNHNS and CDR2 as SASEGT. Trimming removed 6 bases at V and 0 bases at J, with 9 bases between. The CDR3 loop reads CASRSLSSYEQYF. The CDR3 region has the DNA TGTGCCAGCAGGAGTCTTAGCTCCTACGAGCAGTACTTC.

The chain combines TRBV7-9 with TRBJ2-5, with D possibly being TRBD1 (6 bases). The V gene's germline CDR1 is SEHNR and CDR2 FQNEAQ (reference sequence). V lost 3 bases to trimming and J lost 2 bases, with 13 bases between them. This CDR3 has 15 amino acids. The CDR3 bases are TGTGCCAGCAGCTTGGGACAACAACATCAAGAGACCCAGTACTTC. Its protein product is CASSLGQQHQETQYF.

There are many counts of this clonotype. This chain uses TRBV20-1 with TRBJ2-7, with 9 bases aligning to TRBD2. Per the germline V gene, CDR1 is DFQATT and CDR2 is SNEGSKA (reference sequence). This CDR3 comprises 12 residues. V dropped 3 bases and J dropped 9; count of bases not matched to a gene: 6. The CDR3 sequence is CSARPIAGVQYF. The CDR3 bases are TGCAGTGCTAGGCCTATAGCGGGAGTGCAGTACTTC.

This clonotype has more than one count but fewer than ten. Its ends do not fully match the called genes, so a read error is possible. The chain recombines TRBV7-7 with TRBJ2-3, with 9 positions matching TRBD2. This CDR3 region has 14 residues. Germline CDR1 SSHAT, CDR2 FNYEAQ (reference sequence). CDR3 amino acids: CASSASGRSDTQYF. In nucleotides, the CDR3 is TGTGCTAGCAGCGCCAGCGGGAGGTCAGATACGCAGTATTTT.

The table lists this clonotype with many counts. The rearrangement joins TRBV28 to TRBJ2-3, with 7 nucleotides matching TRBD2. Germline assignment: CDR1 MDHEN and CDR2 SYDVKM. CDR3 size: 16 residues. Trimming took 6 bases from V and 2 from J; bases not matched to a gene: 11. The CDR3 bases are TGTGCCAGCAGGGGGCTGGGACTACGACACACAGATACGCAGTATTTT. As protein: CASRGLGLRHTDTQYF.

This clonotype turned up a few times. This chain links TRBV12-3 or TRBV12-4 with TRBJ2-1; 13 bases agree with TRBD2. The CDR3 consists of 16 residues. V trimming: 1 base; J trimming: 10 bases; junction bases outside the gene matches: 7. The CDR3: CASSLGGGLAGDEQFF. CDR3 DNA sequence: TGTGCCAGCAGTTTAGGGGGCGGACTAGCGGGAGACGAGCAGTTCTTC.

The chain links TRBV12-3 or TRBV12-4 to TRBJ2-5; D gene ambiguous. This CDR3 comprises 12 residues. The V end was cut by 1 base, the J end by 10 bases, with 10 bases between. The CDR3 DNA sequence: TGTGCCAGCAGTTTAGTGAAACAAATCCAGTACTTC. It codes for CASSLVKQIQYF.

This clonotype was counted many times. This chain links TRBV5-4 with TRBJ1-2; 9 nucleotides agree with TRBD1. The CDR3 covers 15 residues. CDR1 SGHNT and CDR2 YYREEE come from the germline V gene (reference sequence). V lost 4 bases to trimming and J lost 8 bases; unmatched junction nucleotides: 12. The CDR3 sequence: CASSAEGTGSFGYTF. The CDR3 DNA follows: TGTGCCAGCAGCGCCGAAGGGACAGGGAGTTTCGGCTACACCTTC.

The V call is TRBV20-1, the J call TRBJ1-4; possibly TRBD1 for D (5 bases). V lost 4 bases and J 4 bases, leaving 25 bases between the germline ends. The CDR3 covers 18 residues. The germline V gene has CDR1 DFQATT and CDR2 SNEGSKA (reference sequence). Here the CDR3 DNA reads TGCAGTGCTATAAACCTAGGACCGGGGACCGGTTATAATGAAAAACTGTTTTTT. The encoded protein is CSAINLGPGTGYNEKLFF.